The source of this T cell receptor beta chain is a study of CD8 T cells in Susac syndrome. Whole-study findings and limits: The study recognized that the number of individuals in its TCR sequencing and HLA analysis was relatively small.

cDNA came from around 0.54 to 1 ug RNA primed by random hexamers. Amplification of TCR beta CDR3 by immunoSEQ multiplex PCR spanned 54 Vbeta and 13 Jbeta. TCRdb processed the immunoSEQ multiplex PCR reads anew with MiXCR; each CDR3 protein has one entry. The data contain roughly 50,000 distinct CDR3 sequences, roughly 93% of them singletons. Sequencing of TCR beta was undertaken in CD8+ and CD4+ T cells derived from blood. The authors negatively isolated CD8+ and CD4+ T cells and FACS-enriched TEMRA cells. Germline V lookup: CDR1 LNHDA, CDR2 SQIVND (reference sequence). Trimming removed 4 bases from V and 5 bases from J, with 9 bases in between. This CDR3 is 13 amino acids long. With respect to this clonotype: The antigen is not known.

The gene calls are TRBV19 and TRBJ2-1, with a tentative D call TRBD2 (5 bases). The TCR sequence derives from a human donor in good health. Sequenced material: CD8+ T cells from PBMCs. CDR3 sequence (DNA): TGTGCCAGTAGTACCGGACTGGACAATGAGCAGTTCTTC. It yields the protein CASSTGLDNEQFF.